This T cell receptor (beta chain) is from a study of CD8+ T cells in alopecia areata. Treatment described: oral pan-JAK inhibitor, 5-10 mg twice daily. Extraction and reverse transcription of RNA yielded cDNA as the sequencing template. Here immunoSEQ multiplex PCR was the method, and the copy in TCRdb shows in-frame clones only, minus some. The sample lists about 200,000 clones; around 66% were seen once. From germline, CDR1 is SGHRS and CDR2 YFSETQ. V trimming: 0 bases; J trimming: 1 base; junction bases outside the gene matches: 7. CDR3 length: 17 residues. The V call is TRBV5-1, the J call TRBJ2-4; TRBD1 aligns across 7 bases. Sequences were derived from CD4+ T cells sorted from blood, sampled at week 4, from a patient treated with tofacitinib. The sequence derives from a human donor with alopecia areata. The CDR3 DNA reads TGCGCCAGCAGCTTGGGAGACAGGGTCTTCGCCAAAAACATTCAGTACTTC. The encoded protein is CASSLGDRVFAKNIQYF.